This T cell receptor (beta chain) was sequenced during a study of T-cell reconstitution after alpha-beta-depleted transplantation in children. It was with unique molecular identifiers that the TCRbeta library was prepared. TCRdb itself ran the PCR reads through MiXCR, one entry per CDR3 protein. The data show 200,000 to 300,000 distinct CDR3 sequences, with roughly 26% seen just once and roughly 2.5% held by the top ten. Deletions cut 2 bases from V and 4 bases from J, with 17 bases between. This CDR3 has 16 residues. Per germline, CDR1 MDHEN and CDR2 SYDVKM. The J gene is TRBJ1-1, the V gene TRBV28; D remains unclear. The TCR originated in a girl aged 2-10 years with Fanconi anemia, due to receive a stem cell transplant. Sequenced material: PBMCs, taken before TCRalphabeta/CD19-depleted stem cell transplant. CDR3 sequence reads: CASSLPPRGRFTEAFF. CDR3 DNA sequence: TGTGCCAGCAGTTTACCTCCGAGAGGCCGATTCACTGAAGCTTTCTTT.